The present T cell receptor (beta chain) was sequenced within a study of T cells in localized non-small cell lung cancer. Germline CDR1 is SGHNT and CDR2 is YYREEE (reference sequence). The germline V and J ends were trimmed by 0 bases and 2 bases, with 11 bases remaining between them. The CDR3 extends over 15 amino acids. Study results and caveats: Investigators sequenced only a single tumor region, leaving heterogeneity possible. Appearance in adjacent lung was seen for a median about 60 of the top 100 tumor clones. Prolonged overall survival went with higher T cell density in the blood.

This clone was detected only a few times. What it recognizes is unknown. Using immunoSEQ multiplex PCR, the repertoire was profiled, and TCRdb retains in-frame clones only, with some absent. The sample contains 35,000 to 50,000 clones, about 85% of which appear only once. This TCR derives from a woman aged 35 to 75 with stage II squamous cell lung carcinoma. Source: PBMCs, taken before any cancer treatment. This sequence joins TRBV5-4 and TRBJ2-5; perhaps TRBD2 as D (5 bases). The DNA for the CDR3 is TGTGCCAGCAGCTTGGGGGGAGTGGGACAAGAGACCCAGTACTTC. It codes for CASSLGGVGQETQYF.